This TCR beta chain emerged from a study of molecular identifiers for immune sequencing clone quantification. This clonotype was picked up many times. Its antigen remains unknown. Previously described methods and listed TCR primers were employed for the bulk TCR libraries. MiXCR was run by TCRdb on the PCR reads, yielding one entry per CDR3 protein. The repertoire includes more than 300,000 distinct CDR3 sequences, roughly 23% of them detected once, and 0.75% to 0.85% sits in the top ten. Points from the study as a whole: Whereas clones above 20 RNA copies held under 1% of naive-cell molecules, they held over 98% of effector molecules.

Trimming cost V 1 base and J 7 bases; bases outside gene matches: 6. CDR1 and CDR2 from the germline V gene are SGHTA and FQGNSA. The CDR3 consists of 15 residues. What was sequenced was naive CD8+ T cells from blood, with Jurkat cell RNA spiked in. Subset noted: FACS-sorted CD8+CD4-CCR7+CD45RA+ naive T cells. The TCR sequence derives from a human donor in good health. Some libraries in this study had Jurkat cell RNA spiked in. This rearrangement joins TRBV7-2 to TRBJ2-1; 8 bases are a match to TRBD2. Here the CDR3 reads CASSLVLAVGNEQFF. The CDR3 DNA follows: TGTGCCAGCAGCTTAGTACTAGCGGTGGGGAATGAGCAGTTCTTC.